This T cell receptor beta chain derives from a study of tumor-infiltrating lymphocytes in oesophageal squamous cell carcinoma. This clonotype turned up a few times. This is likely a read error, given that the CDR3 carries no conserved phenylalanine or tryptophan at its end. No DNA is shown, since the ends of the CDR3 on it are uncertain; the CDR3 is the one TCRdb lists. A single record per CDR3 protein comes from TCRdb applying MiXCR to the PCR reads. The table has roughly 19,000 distinct CDR3 sequences, about 40% seen once. The length of the CDR3 is 14 amino acids, counting both ends. CDR1 and CDR2 (germline): SGHTA, FQGTGA.

V usage is TRBV7-3 and J usage is TRBJ2-7; the DNA was not used to check the table's D call, TRBD1. The sample taken for sequencing was esophageal tumor tissue. The TCR sequence derives from a male donor with esophageal squamous cell carcinoma. The CDR3 loop is CATLTCPRGYTFGS.